Listed here are 5 T cell receptor beta chains from one sample, sequenced in a study of T cell repertoires in cytomegalovirus infection (dated by TCRdb to between 2018 and 2020). Their antigens are not known. This sample's treatment or condition label indicates: in vitro stimulation with specific CMV peptide epitopes to enrich CMV-specific T cells. Sequencing was carried out with an Illumina HiSeq 1500. The public reads were run again by TCRdb, first through fastp at Q25 and then through MiXCR, and only productive beta chains were kept. Entries that share a CDR3 protein sequence are merged under the most common genes and DNA. For this sample there are roughly 46,000 distinct CDR3 sequences; about a fifth appear just once. The ten largest clones take up 50% to 65% of the sample. The sequencing used CD8+ T cells from cultured PBMCs, collected from culture after CMV antigen stimulation. These receptors were obtained from a human donor in good health (CMV status not recorded). Some clones in this sample may be carry-over from other donors' samples.

The CDR3 protein is CASSPQQGTSYEQYF. In nucleotides, the CDR3 is TGTGCCAGCAGTCCACAACAGGGGACCTCCTACGAGCAGTACTTC. The chain has TRBV27 and TRBJ2-7; 7 bases agree with TRBD1. The CDR3 runs to 15 residues. Germline CDR1 MNHEY, CDR2 SMNVEV (reference sequence). V gave up 5 bases and J gave up 0 bases; unmatched junction bases: 7.

The gene calls are TRBV27 and TRBJ2-1; TRBD2 might be the D (5 bases). The CDR3 covers 17 residues. V was shortened by 2 bases and J by 7 bases, with 21 bases between the two germline ends. Per germline, CDR1 MNHEY and CDR2 SMNVEV (reference sequence). The CDR3 DNA reads TGTGCCAGCAGTTTACCCTCACTAGTGGGAGAGGATAATGAGCAGTTCTTC. Its translation is CASSLPSLVGEDNEQFF.

With regard to this clonotype: A read error is possible here, since a much larger clone lies one base away. This chain joins TRBV5-1 and TRBJ2-6; 8 nucleotides match TRBD1. CDR3 length: 14 residues. Germline CDR1 and CDR2: SGHRS and YFSETQ. In nucleotides, the CDR3 is TGCGTCAGCAGCTCCTTACAGGGGGGCAACGTCCTGACTTTC. Its translation is CVSSSLQGGNVLTF.

The chain uses TRBV30 and TRBJ2-2; 11 nucleotides agree with TRBD2. Trimming removed 2 bases from V and 5 bases from J; junction bases left unmatched: 1. The CDR3 has 14 amino acids. Germline-derived CDR1 and CDR2 are GTSNPN and SVGIG (reference sequence). The DNA for the CDR3 is TGTGCCTGGAGTTCTAGCGGGAGGACCGGGGAGCTGTTTTTT. The encoded protein is CAWSSSGRTGELFF. The whole variable domain, filled in from reference TRBV30 and TRBJ2-2, reads SQTIHQWPATLVQPVGSPLSLECTVEGTSNPNLYWYRQAAGRGLQLLFYSVGIGQISSEVPQNLSASRPQDRQFILSSKKLLLSDSGFYLCAWSSSGRTGELFFGEGSRLTVL.

This clonotype has only one observation. The gene calls are TRBV19 and TRBJ2-1, with D possibly TRBD2 on 6 matching bases. This CDR3 has 16 residues. Trimming took 5 bases from V and 3 from J, leaving 17 bases between them. Germline V gives CDR1 LNHDA, CDR2 SQIVND (reference sequence). Written as DNA, the CDR3 is TGTGCCAGTAGTGCCCCGGGGCTAGCGTACTACAATGAGCAGTTCTTC. Translation gives CASSAPGLAYYNEQFF.